Described below is a single T cell receptor beta chain sequence and its context. Its antigen is as yet unknown. The data were obtained in a study of T cell repertoires in aging, cancer and after chemotherapy. Whole-study results and caveats: Rebound thymic output was suggested by rising median generation probability during chemotherapy in each cancer cohort.

The CDR3 has 13 amino acids. The germline gives CDR1 SGHTA, CDR2 FQGNSA. V was pared by 5 bases and J by 2 bases, with 10 bases between. TRB rearrangements spanning V, D and J were amplified using mixed TRB-A/B primers. TCRdb passed the multiplex PCR reads through MiXCR, listing each CDR3 protein once. This sample has around 5,000 distinct CDR3 sequences, with approximately 31% found just once. The template was genomic DNA from peripheral blood, not RNA. The V gene is TRBV7-2, the J gene TRBJ2-7; D might be TRBD2 (5 bases). The receptor comes from a human donor with a blood cancer. The donor label of this sample is uncertain. Specimen: blood. The CDR3 DNA reads TGTGCCAGCAGCCGGGAATTGGCCTACGAGCAGTACTTC. Its protein product is CASSRELAYEQYF. The full variable domain, its missing parts supplied by reference TRBV7-2 and TRBJ2-7, is GAGVSQSPSNKVTEKGKDVELRCDPISGHTALYWYRQSLGQGLEFLIYFQGNSAPDKSGLPSDRFSAERTGGSVSTLTIQRTQQEDSAVYLCASSRELAYEQYFGPGTRLTVT.